This TCR beta chain was captured by sequencing in a study of cytomegalovirus exposure and HLA in healthy donors. This clone has only one observation. What it binds is not known. Whole-study findings and limits: A few chains tied to CMV proved CMV antigen-specific in vitro. The authors later linked a missense DCLRE1C variant to TCR beta V- and J-gene trimming. Using a false discovery rate of 0.05, a later analysis showed that about 16,000 TCR beta sequences were associated with HLA alleles.

The J segment lost 5 bases and the V segment lost 6 bases, leaving 6 bases of the junction unmatched. Germline-derived CDR1 and CDR2 are SGHRS and YFSETQ. The CDR3 consists of 13 residues. PCR amplification relied on 60 Vbeta primers (plus 13 Jbeta primers). In the authors' methods: Per a later analysis, the number of unique TCR beta chains was roughly 83 million, of which 9 million to 14 million were shared. Assay: immunoSEQ multiplex PCR; the TCRdb copy retains only in-frame clones and omits some. The DNA gave D and trimming, while V, J and clone size come from that table. The sample gives 150,000 or so clones, over 80% of which show up once; 6.3% is in the top ten.

The sequence was collected from a male donor in good health and CMV-seropositive. The material sequenced was PBMCs. The gene calls are TRBV5-1 and TRBJ2-7; 9 bases agree with TRBD1. CDR3 sequence: CASNYRGHNEQYF. The CDR3 DNA is TGCGCCAGCAACTACAGGGGGCACAACGAGCAGTACTTC.